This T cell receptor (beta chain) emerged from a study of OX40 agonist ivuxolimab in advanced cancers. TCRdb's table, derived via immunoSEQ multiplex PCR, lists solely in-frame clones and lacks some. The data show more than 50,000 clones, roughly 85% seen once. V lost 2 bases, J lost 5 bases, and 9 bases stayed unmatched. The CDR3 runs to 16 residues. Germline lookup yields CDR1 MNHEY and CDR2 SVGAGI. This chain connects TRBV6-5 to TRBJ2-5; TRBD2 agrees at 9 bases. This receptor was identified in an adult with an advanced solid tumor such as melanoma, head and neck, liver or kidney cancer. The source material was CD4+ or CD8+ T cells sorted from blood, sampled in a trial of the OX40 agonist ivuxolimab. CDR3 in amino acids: CASSYEAGGPRETQYF. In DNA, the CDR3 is TGTGCCAGCAGTTACGAGGCGGGGGGGCCTAGGGAGACCCAGTACTTC.